This T cell receptor (beta chain) originates from a study of post-analysis software for immune sequencing data. Study results and caveats: Comparison with controls showed significantly lower normalized Chao1 diversity in multiple sclerosis patients.

Researchers reported that TCR beta cDNA libraries carried unique molecular identifiers. TCRdb ran MiXCR on the PCR reads and lists one entry per CDR3 protein. The table has hundreds of thousands of distinct CDR3 sequences, 40% to 50% seen once. This clonotype was counted a few times. Its antigen is not identified. The origin of this receptor is a girl aged 5 to 17 with multiple sclerosis. Sequencing was carried out using blood.

CDR3 nucleotides: TGTGCCACCAGTCAACAGGGGGATGGCTACACCTTC. It specifies CATSQQGDGYTF. V is TRBV24-1 and J is TRBJ1-2; 8 positions agree with TRBD1. Trimming removed 6 bases from V and 6 bases from J; junction bases left unmatched: 2. The germline V gene encodes CDR1 KGHDR and CDR2 SFDVKD. This CDR3 spans 12 amino acids.